Included here is one T cell receptor beta chain sequence, with context. The sample belongs to a study of blood T cell repertoires in COVID-19. As for the study in general: Specimens from acute and convalescent COVID-19 originated in the United States, Italy and Spain.

The germline CDR1 and CDR2 sequences are SGHNT and YYREEE (reference sequence). V was clipped by 4 bases and J by 0 bases; unmatched bases: 1. There are 14 residues in the CDR3. Some clones are missing from TCRdb's copy, which holds only in-frame ones; the method was immunoSEQ multiplex PCR. The sample has approximately 99,000 clones, 84% seen once. Sample: peripheral blood. This TCR was sampled from a man between 65 and 80 years old with active or convalescent COVID-19. J is TRBJ2-3 and V is TRBV5-4; 8 nucleotides line up with TRBD2. The CDR3 spells CASSVAGSTDTQYF. The DNA for the CDR3 is TGTGCCAGCAGCGTAGCGGGGAGCACAGATACGCAGTATTTT. Using reference TRBV5-4 and TRBJ2-3 for the parts outside the CDR3, the full variable domain is ETGVTQSPTHLIKTRGQQVTLRCSSQSGHNTVSWYQQALGQGPQFIFQYYREEENGRGNFPPRFSGLQFPNYSSELNVNALELDDSALYLCASSVAGSTDTQYFGPGTRLTVL.